This entry is about one TCR beta chain. This record comes from a study of cytomegalovirus exposure and HLA in healthy donors. In the PCR, 60 Vbeta and 13 Jbeta primers were used. The assay was immunoSEQ multiplex PCR, and TCRdb's table has in-frame clones only and misses some. Of more than 200,000 clones in the sample, around 80% were seen once. The CDR3 totals 16 residues. V lost 3 bases, J lost 3 bases, and 5 bases stayed unmatched. CDR1 is SGHRS, CDR2 YFSETQ, per germline. The sequence was collected from a man aged 40-55 years in good health and CMV-seronegative. The sequencing sample was made of PBMCs. The genes are TRBV5-1 and TRBJ2-1; 11 bases are a match to TRBD2. The CDR3 DNA sequence: TGCGCCAGCAGCTGGGCCCTAGCGGGGGGCTACAATGAGCAGTTCTTC. Its translation: CASSWALAGGYNEQFF.